This entry lists 23 T cell receptor beta chains sequenced from one sample in a study of blood T cell repertoires in COVID-19. The protocol was immunoSEQ multiplex PCR, while the TCRdb copy is restricted to in-frame clones and leaves out a portion. Of some 310,000 clones in the sample, around 92% were seen once. Sequences were obtained from PBMCs or T cells enriched from blood (not recorded which). These receptors all come from a woman aged 25 to 39 who had recovered from COVID-19.

The V gene is TRBV30, the J gene TRBJ2-5, with 7 nucleotides matching TRBD1. The CDR3 has 14 amino acids. V was clipped by 4 bases and J by 3 bases; unmatched bases: 8. Germline V gives CDR1 GTSNPN, CDR2 SVGIG (reference sequence). This CDR3 reads CAWNLGTAKETQYF. The CDR3, as DNA: TGTGCCTGGAATCTCGGGACAGCCAAAGAGACCCAGTACTTC.

The V gene is TRBV10-2, the J gene TRBJ1-5; weak D call: TRBD1 (6 bases). Germline CDR1 is WSHSY and CDR2 is SAAADI. V lost 9 bases to trimming and J lost 5 bases, with 17 bases between them. The CDR3 is 14 residues long. In DNA, the CDR3 is TGCGCCAGTACTTCAGGGGCTAGGGATCAGCCCCAGCATTTT. Residues: CASTSGARDQPQHF.

J is TRBJ1-1 and V is TRBV5-1; D not resolved. Germline CDR1 reads SGHRS; CDR2 reads YFSETQ. Trimming cost V 0 bases and J 4 bases, with 13 bases left between them. CDR3 length: 15 amino acids. CDR3 region: CASSLVGESGTEAFF. In nucleotides, the CDR3 is TGCGCCAGCAGCTTGGTCGGGGAGTCGGGCACTGAAGCTTTCTTT.

This chain joins TRBV9 and TRBJ2-1, with 12 bases that match TRBD1. The junction had 6 bases not matched to a gene; V was cut back by 3 bases and J by 5 bases. Germline V gene sequence: CDR1 SGDLS, CDR2 YYNGEE. This CDR3 is 16 amino acids long. This CDR3 is CASSAVGDRGHNEQFF. CDR3 nucleotide sequence: TGTGCCAGCAGCGCCGTGGGGGACAGGGGGCACAATGAGCAGTTCTTC.

This rearrangement joins TRBV18 to TRBJ1-2; D is undetermined. V dropped 3 bases and J dropped 0 bases, with 11 bases sitting between them. The V gene's germline CDR1 is KGHSH and CDR2 LQKENI. The CDR3 has 15 amino acids. CDR3 bases: TGTGCCAGCTCACCCGGAGGCCAGTCTAACTATGGCTACACCTTC. Protein: CASSPGGQSNYGYTF. The full variable domain, with the rest looked up from reference TRBV18 and TRBJ1-2, is NAGVMQNPRHLVRRRGQEARLRCSPMKGHSHVYWYRQLPEEGLKFMVYLQKENIIDESGMPKERFSAEFPKEGPSILRIQQVVRGDSAAYFCASSPGGQSNYGYTFGSGTRLTVV.

The J gene is TRBJ1-2, the V gene TRBV11-2; 10 positions agree with TRBD1. V shed 4 bases and J 4 bases; nucleotides not matched to a gene: 9. This CDR3 spans 16 amino acids. The V gene's germline CDR1 is SGHAT and CDR2 FQNNGV. This CDR3 is CASSWTGTGDVYGYTF. In DNA form, the CDR3 reads TGTGCCAGCAGCTGGACCGGGACAGGGGATGTCTATGGCTACACCTTC.

V is TRBV27 and J is TRBJ1-1; maybe TRBD1 (5 bases). Germline CDR1 and CDR2: MNHEY and SMNVEV (reference sequence). With 0 bases removed from V and 3 bases from J, the gap between germline ends came to 5 bases. The CDR3 is 13 residues long. Here the CDR3 DNA reads TGTGCCAGCAGTTTATCAGGGGACACTGAAGCTTTCTTT. Translated: CASSLSGDTEAFF.

This clone was seen a handful of times. The chain combines TRBV18 with TRBJ2-3, with D unclear. V shed 0 bases and J shed 7 bases, with 17 bases lying between them. This CDR3 contains 16 residues. Germline V gives CDR1 KGHSH, CDR2 LQKENI. CDR3 protein: CASSPPSGFWPNTQYF. CDR3 coding DNA: TGTGCCAGCTCACCACCATCAGGTTTTTGGCCAAATACGCAGTATTTT. Looking up the rest from reference TRBV18 and TRBJ2-3 gives the full variable domain: NAGVMQNPRHLVRRRGQEARLRCSPMKGHSHVYWYRQLPEEGLKFMVYLQKENIIDESGMPKERFSAEFPKEGPSILRIQQVVRGDSAAYFCASSPPSGFWPNTQYFGPGTRLTVL.

This chain connects TRBV10-3 to TRBJ2-5; 13 bases are shared with TRBD2. Germline V gene lookup returns CDR1 ENHRY and CDR2 SYGVKD. This CDR3 is built from 17 residues. With 8 bases clipped from V and 4 bases from J, the junction kept 13 bases outside the gene matches. The CDR3 spells CAIAGTSGTGGGETQYF. CDR3 nucleotides: TGTGCCATCGCCGGGACTAGCGGGACCGGGGGCGGAGAGACCCAGTACTTC.

V gene TRBV18 combines with J gene TRBJ1-4; D uncertain. Trimming removed 3 bases at V and 5 bases at J, with 7 bases between. The V gene's germline CDR1 is KGHSH and CDR2 LQKENI. The CDR3 consists of 13 residues. The CDR3 nucleotides are TGTGCCAGCTCACCTCGGGAGAATGAAAAACTGTTTTTT. The encoded protein is CASSPRENEKLFF.

About this clone: Other DNA sequences within the sample encode an identical CDR3. The chain couples TRBV6-5 to TRBJ1-5; TRBD1 might be the D (6 bases). Germline-derived CDR1 and CDR2 are MNHEY and SVGAGI. V was clipped by 0 bases and J by 1 base, with 7 bases between them. The CDR3 is 15 amino acids. The CDR3 spells CASSYSRGSNQPQHF. CDR3 in DNA: TGTGCCAGCAGTTACTCAAGGGGGAGCAATCAGCCCCAGCATTTT.

This clone showed up just a few times. The genes are TRBV29-1 and TRBJ2-7, with 9 bases aligning to TRBD1. This CDR3 is 15 amino acids long. The ends lost 2 bases at V and 5 bases at J; junction bases unmatched: 10. Germline V gene data show CDR1 as SQVTM and CDR2 as ANQGSEA. The CDR3 DNA is TGCAGCGTTGAACTCCCGGGACAGGGTTTCAACGAGCAGTACTTC. The encoded protein is CSVELPGQGFNEQYF.

This clone appeared a single time. Its ends do not fully match the called genes, so a read error is possible. The chain couples TRBV7-3 to TRBJ2-2; TRBD2 matches 13 bases. Germline CDR1 is SGHTA and CDR2 is FQGTGA. This CDR3 contains 18 residues. CDR3 sequence (DNA): TGTGCCAGCAGCCTAACCGTTCAGACTAGCGGGAGGCCCGGGGAGCTGTTTTTT. This gives the protein CASSLTVQTSGRPGELFF.

The table lists this clone with many counts. The J gene is TRBJ1-3, the V gene TRBV30; D is ambiguous. The CDR3 runs 10 residues. Per germline, CDR1 GTSNPN and CDR2 SVGIG (reference sequence). The V and J ends lost 5 bases and 6 bases respectively, with 5 bases between them. CDR3 nucleotides: TGTGCCTGGGTAGAAAACACCATATATTTT. This encodes CAWVENTIYF.

This clone has only one observation. The chain is built from TRBV5-4 and TRBJ1-1; no definite D call. The CDR3 extends over 14 amino acids. With 2 bases removed from V and 1 base from J, the gap between germline ends came to 9 bases. From germline, CDR1 is SGHNT and CDR2 YYREEE (reference sequence). The chain's CDR3 is CASSFWARNTEAFF. CDR3 nucleotides: TGTGCCAGCAGCTTTTGGGCCAGGAACACTGAAGCTTTCTTT. Full variable domain (rest looked up from reference TRBV5-4 and TRBJ1-1): ETGVTQSPTHLIKTRGQQVTLRCSSQSGHNTVSWYQQALGQGPQFIFQYYREEENGRGNFPPRFSGLQFPNYSSELNVNALELDDSALYLCASSFWARNTEAFFGQGTRLTVV.

This clone was counted between two and nine times. The V gene is TRBV4-3, the J gene TRBJ1-6, with 7 bases lining up with TRBD1. CDR1 and CDR2 from the germline V gene are LGHNA and YSLEER. The CDR3 length is 18 residues. Trimming at V came to 0 bases and at J to 9 bases, leaving 14 bases not matched to a gene. CDR3 nucleotide sequence: TGCGCCAGCAGCCAAGATAGGGGTCGACAGGGCGTTATTTCACCCCTCCACTTT. Translated: CASSQDRGRQGVISPLHF.

The chain carries TRBV19 and TRBJ1-1; the D gene is possibly TRBD1 (6 bases). Germline V lookup: CDR1 LNHDA, CDR2 SQIVND (reference sequence). Trimming took 3 bases from V and 7 from J, leaving 27 bases between them. CDR3 length: 18 residues. CDR3 DNA: TGTGCCAGTAGTATTCGGTTTGGTACAGGGCAATTTCGGAATGAAGCTTTCTTT. Amino acids: CASSIRFGTGQFRNEAFF.

This chain connects TRBV11-2 to TRBJ2-7; D perhaps matches TRBD2 (6 bases). The CDR3 sequence is 18 residues long. Germline V gives CDR1 SGHAT, CDR2 FQNNGV. V gave up 6 bases and J gave up 1 base, with 25 bases separating them. CDR3 in DNA: TGTGCCAGCAGATCTGTGACAGCGCGAGGAAGCGGGTCCTACGAGCAGTACTTC. Translated, it gives CASRSVTARGSGSYEQYF.

This clone was recorded once. The chain combines TRBV19 with TRBJ1-5, with D perhaps TRBD1 (5 bases). V was clipped by 1 base and J by 7 bases, with 17 bases between them. This CDR3 contains 16 residues. The germline V gene encodes CDR1 LNHDA and CDR2 SQIVND (reference sequence). The CDR3: CASSIVHRSLSQPQHF. The CDR3 coding sequence is TGTGCCAGTAGTATAGTTCACAGGTCCTTATCCCAGCCCCAGCATTTT.

The chain is built from TRBV21-1 and TRBJ1-4; the DNA was not compared with TRBD1, the D call given in the table. TRBV21-1 is labeled a pseudogene. CDR3 length: 15 amino acids. The CDR3 region has the DNA TGTGCCGTAGAAAGATGGGACAGGGCTTCTGGAAAACTGTTTTTT. Amino acid sequence: CAVERWDRASGKLFF.

The J gene is TRBJ2-3, the V gene TRBV18, with D tentatively TRBD2 (6 bases). The length of the CDR3 is 14 residues. Per the germline V gene, CDR1 is KGHSH and CDR2 is LQKENI. The V end was cut by 5 bases, the J end by 1 base, with 10 bases between. In DNA form, the CDR3 reads TGTGCCAGCTCAACGACTAGAGGCACAGATACGCAGTATTTT. This sequence encodes CASSTTRGTDTQYF.

This rearrangement joins TRBV5-8 to TRBJ1-2, with 9 bases aligning to TRBD1. Germline lookup yields CDR1 SGHTS and CDR2 YDEGEE. V gave up 4 bases and J gave up 4 bases; unmatched junction bases: 5. This CDR3 region has 14 residues. CDR3 nucleotide sequence: TGTGCCAGCAGCCCGGGGGACAGGGTCTATGGCTACACCTTC. Translated, it gives CASSPGDRVYGYTF.

DNA of the CDR3: TGTGCCAGCGTTAGGAGGGAGCTCCAAGAGACCCAGTACTTC. Translation: CASVRRELQETQYF. This sequence joins TRBV2 and TRBJ2-5; D is perhaps TRBD2 (6 bases). Germline CDR1 and CDR2: SNHLY and FYNNEI. Between the trimmed V and J ends, which lost 8 bases and 1 base, there was a span of 14 bases. The CDR3 has 14 amino acids.